A single sample gave rise to the 27 T cell receptor beta chains below, sequenced in a study of control samples from healthy donors and cancer patients (TCRdb year 2020). The library came from the immunoSEQ multiplex PCR assay. The immuneACCESS repertoire file appears here via TCRdb, limited to in-frame rearrangements. These files lack a portion of the clones; in checked studies, under half of the deficit traces to unresolved V genes, and the cause of the others is not known. Recorded for this sample are about 80,000 clones; roughly 88% of them occurred a single time. The top ten hold 9.5% to 13% of the sample. The source material was PBMCs. All receptors derive from a man aged 55 to 69 with head and neck cancer.

V and J are TRBV2 and TRBJ1-5; D gene unclear. This CDR3 has 12 amino acids. Germline V gene sequence: CDR1 SNHLY, CDR2 FYNNEI. V shed 7 bases and J shed 11 bases, with 15 bases lying between them. CDR3 in amino acids: CASKRVSGSQHF. The CDR3 region has the DNA TGTGCCAGCAAACGGGTGAGTGGGTCCCAGCATTTT.

V gene TRBV27 combines with J gene TRBJ2-1; possibly TRBD2 for D (6 bases). The germline V gene has CDR1 MNHEY and CDR2 SMNVEV (reference sequence). The CDR3 runs to 14 residues. With 3 bases removed from V and 5 bases from J, the gap between germline ends came to 11 bases. CDR3 nucleotide sequence: TGTGCCAGCAGTTTGGTGGGCGGGGACAATGAGCAGTTCTTC. Translating it yields CASSLVGGDNEQFF.

The chain couples TRBV11-3 to TRBJ2-7; 10 bases agree with TRBD2. The germline V gene has CDR1 SGHNT and CDR2 YENEEA. The CDR3 is made up of 16 amino acids. V dropped 1 base and J dropped 5; count of bases not matched to a gene: 8. The CDR3: CASSLGLAGAVDEQYF. Written as DNA, the CDR3 is TGTGCCAGCAGCTTAGGTCTAGCGGGAGCCGTCGACGAGCAGTACTTC.

The genes are TRBV2 and TRBJ2-2; no definite D call. V lost 6 bases to trimming and J lost 4 bases, with 9 bases between them. CDR1 is SNHLY and CDR2 is FYNNEI in the germline V gene. The length of the CDR3 is 13 residues. The CDR3 DNA reads as TGTGCCAGCAGAAGGGCACCCACCGGGGAGCTGTTTTTT. Translating gives CASRRAPTGELFF.

The CDR3 DNA reads TGTGCCAGCACCGTGGGGGACCGATCCTACGAGCAGTACTTC. This encodes CASTVGDRSYEQYF. The V and J genes are TRBV27 and TRBJ2-7; possibly TRBD1 or TRBD2 for D (5 bases each). The CDR3 totals 14 residues. The V end was cut by 7 bases, the J end by 1 base, with 14 bases between. Germline values: CDR1 MNHEY, CDR2 SMNVEV (reference sequence).

CDR3 DNA sequence: TGCGCCAGCAGCTTGGATTTATTGGGGGGGCCTTACGAGCAGTACTTC. Its protein product is CASSLDLLGGPYEQYF. The gene calls are TRBV5-1 and TRBJ2-7, with a weak D call TRBD2 (7 bases). This CDR3 is built from 16 residues. V was trimmed by 0 bases and J by 4 bases, leaving 17 bases between them. From germline, CDR1 is SGHRS and CDR2 YFSETQ. The complete variable domain, with remaining parts taken from reference TRBV5-1 and TRBJ2-7, reads KAGVTQTPRYLIKTRGQQVTLSCSPISGHRSVSWYQQTPGQGLQFLFEYFSETQRNKGNFPGRFSGRQFSNSRSEMNVSTLELGDSALYLCASSLDLLGGPYEQYFGPGTRLTVT.

The chain joins TRBV19 to TRBJ1-4; D gene ambiguous. V was trimmed by 2 bases and J by 4 bases, leaving 8 bases between them. The CDR3 length is 14 residues. Germline V CDR1 and CDR2: LNHDA, SQIVND (reference sequence). CDR3 coding DNA: TGTGCCAGTAGTATACGTCGGAATAATGAAAAACTGTTTTTT. Translating gives CASSIRRNNEKLFF.

V gene TRBV27 combines with J gene TRBJ1-5; TRBD1 might be the D (6 bases). The CDR3 extends over 13 amino acids. Germline CDR1 is MNHEY and CDR2 is SMNVEV (reference sequence). Trimming took 6 bases from V and 6 from J, leaving 12 bases between them. CDR3 DNA: TGTGCCAGCAGCTTCCAGGGGCCTCAGCCCCAGCATTTT. It is translated as CASSFQGPQPQHF.

The J gene is TRBJ2-7, the V gene TRBV12-3 or TRBV12-4; 11 positions agree with TRBD1. Unmatched junction bases numbered 4, after V lost 6 bases and J lost 9 bases. The CDR3 consists of 12 residues. Written as DNA, the CDR3 is TGTGCCAGCAGCCAGGACAGGGGGCGGCAGTACTTC. This encodes CASSQDRGRQYF.

The chain joins TRBV6-1 to TRBJ2-3; 8 bases are shared with TRBD2. V dropped 1 base and J dropped 0; count of bases not matched to a gene: 3. Germline-derived CDR1 and CDR2 are MNHNS and SASEGT. The CDR3 has 16 amino acids. The CDR3 DNA reads TGTGCCAGCAGTGAAGGGGTAGCGGGGAGCACAGATACGCAGTATTTT. Amino acid sequence: CASSEGVAGSTDTQYF.

The CDR3 coding sequence is TGTGCCATCAGGGGAAGGGTAGCGGGGCACTACGAGCAGTACTTC. Protein sequence: CAIRGRVAGHYEQYF. This chain uses TRBV10-3 with TRBJ2-7, with TRBD2 matching over 8 bases. The V gene end was trimmed by 6 bases and the J gene end by 3 bases; junction bases not matched to a gene: 10. This CDR3 has 15 residues. The germline V gene has CDR1 ENHRY and CDR2 SYGVKD.

This chain joins TRBV24-1 and TRBJ2-3; D possibly corresponds to TRBD2 (6 bases). The CDR3 is 14 amino acids. Germline-derived CDR1 and CDR2 are KGHDR and SFDVKD. V was clipped by 2 bases and J by 2 bases, with 7 bases between them. CDR3 protein: CATSDWDSTDTQYF. The CDR3 DNA reads as TGTGCCACCAGTGATTGGGACTCCACAGATACGCAGTATTTT.

About this clone itself: The same CDR3 is also encoded by other DNA sequences in this sample. V usage is TRBV7-2 and J usage is TRBJ2-3; the D gene is possibly TRBD2 (6 bases). Trimming removed 0 bases from V and 3 bases from J, with 7 bases in between. The germline V gene encodes CDR1 SGHTA and CDR2 FQGNSA. The CDR3 extends over 14 amino acids. The CDR3 sequence is CASSLAGGTDTQYF. CDR3 DNA: TGTGCCAGCAGCTTAGCTGGGGGGACAGATACGCAGTATTTT.

The chain joins TRBV18 to TRBJ1-5; D gene unclear. The V end lost 4 bases, the J end lost 8 bases, and 12 bases lay between the germline ends. The CDR3 runs to 13 residues. CDR1 and CDR2 from the germline V gene are KGHSH and LQKENI. DNA for the CDR3: TGTGCCAGCTCACTGACCGGTGGAGAGCCCCAGCATTTT. It encodes CASSLTGGEPQHF.

This clone has more than one count but fewer than ten. The chain is built from TRBV4-2 and TRBJ2-7; a weak D match, TRBD2 (6 bases). This CDR3 is built from 12 residues. Germline V gene lookup returns CDR1 LGHNA and CDR2 YNFKEQ. V was cut by 4 bases and J by 3 bases, with 7 bases left in between. CDR3 residues: CASSREDYEQYF. The CDR3 DNA reads as TGTGCCAGCAGCCGGGAGGACTACGAGCAGTACTTC.

The chain combines TRBV5-1 with TRBJ1-2; D is unresolved. The germline V gene encodes CDR1 SGHRS and CDR2 YFSETQ. This CDR3 comprises 13 residues. V was clipped by 7 bases and J by 3 bases, with 13 bases between them. The CDR3 DNA reads TGCGCCAGCTCCGAAGACGGATACTATGGCTACACCTTC. Protein sequence: CASSEDGYYGYTF. Full variable domain (missing parts from reference TRBV5-1 and TRBJ1-2): KAGVTQTPRYLIKTRGQQVTLSCSPISGHRSVSWYQQTPGQGLQFLFEYFSETQRNKGNFPGRFSGRQFSNSRSEMNVSTLELGDSALYLCASSEDGYYGYTFGSGTRLTVV.

This clone was seen a handful of times. The CDR3 nucleotides are TGTGCCAGCAGCTTGTCACCCGGAGCAACTAATGAAAAACTGTTTTTT. It codes for CASSLSPGATNEKLFF. The chain carries TRBV5-6 and TRBJ1-4; no reliable D call. V gave up 1 base and J gave up 0 bases, with 10 bases separating them. The CDR3 covers 16 residues. From germline, CDR1 is SGHDT and CDR2 YYEEEE.

The V call is TRBV12-3 or TRBV12-4, the J call TRBJ2-7; a weak D match, TRBD2 (6 bases). V lost 4 bases to trimming and J lost 13 bases, with 17 bases between them. This CDR3 is built from 12 residues. CDR3 sequence: CASSSLARREYF. Here the CDR3 DNA reads TGTGCCAGCAGTTCCTTAGCGAGGCGGGAATACTTC.

This chain connects TRBV4-1 to TRBJ2-7; no reliable D call. The V end lost 1 base, the J end lost 2 bases, and 3 bases lay between the germline ends. The CDR3 has 12 amino acids. Germline loops: CDR1 MGHRA, CDR2 YSYEKL. In DNA form, the CDR3 reads TGCGCCAGCAGCCAAGTACCCTACGAGCAGTACTTC. Protein: CASSQVPYEQYF.

This clone was observed once. This rearrangement joins TRBV7-2 to TRBJ2-3, with TRBD2 matching over 15 bases. The germline V gene has CDR1 SGHTA and CDR2 FQGNSA. Trimming at V came to 5 bases and at J to 7 bases, leaving 10 bases not matched to a gene. CDR3 length: 17 residues. Here the CDR3 DNA reads TGTGCCAGCAGCATTGGGACTAGCGGGAGGCCCCCCCATACGCAGTATTTT. It yields the protein CASSIGTSGRPPHTQYF.

J is TRBJ2-7 and V is TRBV13; D remains unclear. Germline V gives CDR1 PRHDT, CDR2 FYEKMQ (reference sequence). There are 14 residues in the CDR3. Trimming pared 5 bases from V and 0 bases from J, leaving 11 bases between. The CDR3 loop reads CASSRRRSSYEQYF. In nucleotides, the CDR3 is TGTGCCAGCAGCCGTAGGAGAAGCTCCTACGAGCAGTACTTC.

Worth noting for this clone: Other nucleotide sequences in the sample specify the same CDR3. V usage is TRBV7-2 and J usage is TRBJ2-3, with D perhaps given as TRBD1 or TRBD2 (5 bases each). The V end was cut by 0 bases, the J end by 1 base, with 5 bases between. The CDR3 runs 14 residues. Germline assignment: CDR1 SGHTA and CDR2 FQGNSA. CDR3 amino acids: CASSLAGGTDTQYF. CDR3 coding DNA: TGTGCCAGCAGCTTAGCGGGGGGCACAGATACGCAGTATTTT.

This chain connects TRBV5-6 to TRBJ2-5; weak D call: TRBD2 (6 bases). The V and J ends lost 3 bases and 5 bases respectively, with 20 bases between them. CDR3 length: 16 residues. The germline gives CDR1 SGHDT, CDR2 YYEEEE. The CDR3 loop reads CASSSLKTSGWETQYF. The CDR3 region has the DNA TGTGCCAGCAGCTCGTTAAAGACTAGTGGTTGGGAGACCCAGTACTTC.

This clone was seen only a few times. The J gene is TRBJ2-3, the V gene TRBV28; no reliable D call. CDR3 size: 14 residues. Trimming shortened V by 4 bases and J by 6 bases, and 14 bases separated the two germline ends. CDR1 is MDHEN and CDR2 is SYDVKM in the germline V gene. Here the CDR3 reads CASSSRLGGDTQYF. The CDR3 bases are TGTGCCAGCAGTTCTCGACTTGGTGGGGATACGCAGTATTTT.

This chain uses TRBV12-5 with TRBJ2-1; 8 bases align to TRBD2. Germline assignment: CDR1 LGHNT and CDR2 FRNRAP. The V gene end was trimmed by 1 base and the J gene end by 4 bases; junction bases not matched to a gene: 9. The CDR3 is made up of 17 amino acids. In DNA, the CDR3 is TGTGCTAGTGGTTTGGACCCCTGGCGGGAGGATTACAATGAGCAGTTCTTC. This sequence encodes CASGLDPWREDYNEQFF.

The V and J genes are TRBV7-9 and TRBJ2-7; no clear D gene. V shed 0 bases and J shed 7 bases, with 16 bases lying between them. This CDR3 has 15 residues. The germline V gene encodes CDR1 SEHNR and CDR2 FQNEAQ (reference sequence). CDR3: CASSLALVTAGEQYF. The DNA for the CDR3 is TGTGCCAGCAGCTTAGCGCTAGTCACCGCCGGGGAGCAGTACTTC.

V is TRBV7-2 and J is TRBJ2-5; TRBD1 might be the D (5 bases). The CDR3 extends over 14 amino acids. The germline gives CDR1 SGHTA, CDR2 FQGNSA. Trimming took off 6 bases at V and 1 base at J, with 12 bases between the two ends. CDR3 nucleotide sequence: TGTGCCAGCAGTTACCAGGGAAGCCAAGAGACCCAGTACTTC. Translation gives CASSYQGSQETQYF.